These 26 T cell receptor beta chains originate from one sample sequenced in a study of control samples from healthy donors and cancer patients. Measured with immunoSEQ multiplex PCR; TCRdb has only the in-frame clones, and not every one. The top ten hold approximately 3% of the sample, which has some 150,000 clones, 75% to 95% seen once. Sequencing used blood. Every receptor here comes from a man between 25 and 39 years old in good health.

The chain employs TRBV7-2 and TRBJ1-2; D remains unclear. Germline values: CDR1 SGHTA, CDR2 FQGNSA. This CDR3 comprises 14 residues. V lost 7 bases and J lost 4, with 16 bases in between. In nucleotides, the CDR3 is TGTGCCAGCACCCCCCTCATGTCAGCCTATGGCTACACCTTC. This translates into CASTPLMSAYGYTF.

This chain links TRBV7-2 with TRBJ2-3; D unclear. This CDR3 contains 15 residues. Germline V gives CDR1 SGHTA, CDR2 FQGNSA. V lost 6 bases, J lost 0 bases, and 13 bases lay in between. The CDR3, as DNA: TGTGCCAGCAGTAGGACCCCTGGGAGCACAGATACGCAGTATTTT. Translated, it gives CASSRTPGSTDTQYF.

The CDR3 DNA follows: TGTGCCAGCAGTCGCCGGGACAACATCTATGGCTACACCTTC. This sequence encodes CASSRRDNIYGYTF. This chain uses TRBV27 with TRBJ1-2; a weak D match, TRBD1 (6 bases). V was cut by 5 bases and J by 4 bases, with 14 bases left in between. This CDR3 has 14 amino acids. Per germline, CDR1 MNHEY and CDR2 SMNVEV (reference sequence).

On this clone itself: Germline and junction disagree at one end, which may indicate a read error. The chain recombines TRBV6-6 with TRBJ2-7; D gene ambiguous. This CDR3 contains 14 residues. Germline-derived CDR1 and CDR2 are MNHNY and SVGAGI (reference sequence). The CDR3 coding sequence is TGTGCCAGCAGTTACCTGGACGGCTCCTACGGGCAGTACTTC. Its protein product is CASSYLDGSYGQYF.

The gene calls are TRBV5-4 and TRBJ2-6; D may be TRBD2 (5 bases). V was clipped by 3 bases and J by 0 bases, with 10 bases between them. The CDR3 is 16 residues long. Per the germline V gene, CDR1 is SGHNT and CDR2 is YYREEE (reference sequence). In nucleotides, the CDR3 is TGTGCCAGCAGCTATGCCGGGGACTCTGGGGCCAACGTCCTGACTTTC. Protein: CASSYAGDSGANVLTF.

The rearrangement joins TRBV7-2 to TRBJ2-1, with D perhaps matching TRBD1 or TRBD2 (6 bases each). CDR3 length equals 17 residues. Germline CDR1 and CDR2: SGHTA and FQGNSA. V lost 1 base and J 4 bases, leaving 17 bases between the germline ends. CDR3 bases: TGTGCCAGCAGCTTAGGGTGGGGGGCAACCCTTTACAATGAGCAGTTCTTC. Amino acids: CASSLGWGATLYNEQFF. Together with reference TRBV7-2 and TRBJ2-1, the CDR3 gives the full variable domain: GAGVSQSPSNKVTEKGKDVELRCDPISGHTALYWYRQSLGQGLEFLIYFQGNSAPDKSGLPSDRFSAERTGGSVSTLTIQRTQQEDSAVYLCASSLGWGATLYNEQFFGPGTRLTVL.

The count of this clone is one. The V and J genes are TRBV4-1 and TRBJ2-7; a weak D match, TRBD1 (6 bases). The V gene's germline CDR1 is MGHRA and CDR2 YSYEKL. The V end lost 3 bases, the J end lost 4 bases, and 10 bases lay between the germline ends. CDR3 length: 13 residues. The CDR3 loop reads CASSHPQGYEQYF. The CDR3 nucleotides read TGCGCCAGCAGCCATCCACAGGGATACGAGCAGTACTTC.

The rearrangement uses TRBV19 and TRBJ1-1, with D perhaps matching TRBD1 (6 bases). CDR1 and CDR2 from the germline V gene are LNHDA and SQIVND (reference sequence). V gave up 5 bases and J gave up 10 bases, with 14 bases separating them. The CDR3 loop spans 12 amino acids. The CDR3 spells CASSSQGLRAFF. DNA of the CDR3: TGTGCCAGTAGTTCACAGGGACTGCGAGCTTTCTTT.

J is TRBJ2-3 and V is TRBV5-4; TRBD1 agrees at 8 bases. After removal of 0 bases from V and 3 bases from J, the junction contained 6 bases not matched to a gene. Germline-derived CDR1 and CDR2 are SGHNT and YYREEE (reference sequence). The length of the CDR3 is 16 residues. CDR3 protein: CASSLADRGPTDTQYF. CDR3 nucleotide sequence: TGTGCCAGCAGCTTGGCCGACAGGGGTCCAACAGATACGCAGTATTTT.

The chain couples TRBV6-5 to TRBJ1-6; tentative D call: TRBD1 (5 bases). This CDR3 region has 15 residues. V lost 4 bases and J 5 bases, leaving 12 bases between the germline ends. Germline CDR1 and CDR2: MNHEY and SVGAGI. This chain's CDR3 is CASSWGGRDNSPLHF. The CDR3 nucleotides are TGTGCCAGCAGTTGGGGGGGAAGAGATAATTCACCCCTCCACTTT.

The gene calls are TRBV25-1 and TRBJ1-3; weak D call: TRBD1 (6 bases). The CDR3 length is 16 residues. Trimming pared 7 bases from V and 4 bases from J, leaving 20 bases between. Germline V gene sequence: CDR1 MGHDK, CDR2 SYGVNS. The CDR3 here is CASTYGSGAEGNTIYF. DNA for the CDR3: TGTGCCAGCACTTACGGCTCGGGGGCCGAAGGAAACACCATATATTTT. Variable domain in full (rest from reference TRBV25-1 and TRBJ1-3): EADIYQTPRYLVIGTGKKITLECSQTMGHDKMYWYQQDPGMELHLIHYSYGVNSTEKGDLSSESTVSRIRTEHFPLTLESARPSHTSQYLCASTYGSGAEGNTIYFGEGSWLTVV.

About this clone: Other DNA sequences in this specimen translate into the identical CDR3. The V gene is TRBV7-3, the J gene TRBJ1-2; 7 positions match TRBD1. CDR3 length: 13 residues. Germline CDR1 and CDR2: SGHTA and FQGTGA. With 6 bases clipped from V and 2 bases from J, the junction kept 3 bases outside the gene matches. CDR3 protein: CASSPTGNYGYTF. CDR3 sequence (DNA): TGTGCCAGCAGTCCGACAGGGAACTATGGCTACACCTTC. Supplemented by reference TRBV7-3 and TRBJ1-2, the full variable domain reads GAGVSQTPSNKVTEKGKYVELRCDPISGHTALYWYRQSLGQGPEFLIYFQGTGAADDSGLPNDRFFAVRPEGSVSTLKIQRTERGDSAVYLCASSPTGNYGYTFGSGTRLTVV.

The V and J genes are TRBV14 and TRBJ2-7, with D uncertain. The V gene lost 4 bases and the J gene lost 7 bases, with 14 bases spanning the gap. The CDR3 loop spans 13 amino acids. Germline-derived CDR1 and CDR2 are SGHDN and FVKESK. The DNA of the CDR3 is TGTGCCAGCAGCCTGACGGCCCTGGGAGAGCAGTACTTC. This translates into CASSLTALGEQYF.

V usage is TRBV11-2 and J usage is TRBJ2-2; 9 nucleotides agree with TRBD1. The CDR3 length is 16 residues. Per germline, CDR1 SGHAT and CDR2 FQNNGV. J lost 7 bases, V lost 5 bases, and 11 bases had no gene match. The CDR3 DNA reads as TGTGCCAGCAGCCGCTACCGACAGGGGGTTGGCGGGGAGCTGTTTTTT. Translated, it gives CASSRYRQGVGGELFF.

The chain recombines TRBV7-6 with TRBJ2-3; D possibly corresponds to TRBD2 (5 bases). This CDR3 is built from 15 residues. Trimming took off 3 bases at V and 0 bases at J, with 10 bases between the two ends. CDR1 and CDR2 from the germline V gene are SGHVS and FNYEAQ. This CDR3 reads CASSFSGPSTDTQYF. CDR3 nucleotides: TGTGCCAGCAGCTTCAGCGGTCCTAGCACAGATACGCAGTATTTT.

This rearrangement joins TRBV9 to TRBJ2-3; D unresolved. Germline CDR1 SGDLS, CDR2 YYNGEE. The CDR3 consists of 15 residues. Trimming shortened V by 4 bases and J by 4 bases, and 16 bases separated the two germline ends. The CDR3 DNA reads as TGTGCCAGCAGCCCCCGACTTGGGCCCGCAGATACGCAGTATTTT. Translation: CASSPRLGPADTQYF.

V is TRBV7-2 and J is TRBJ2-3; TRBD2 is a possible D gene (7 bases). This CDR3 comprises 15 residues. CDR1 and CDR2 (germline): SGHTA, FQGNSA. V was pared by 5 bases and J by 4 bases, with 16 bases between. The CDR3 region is CASSPRGGGADTQYF. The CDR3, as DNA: TGTGCCAGCAGCCCCCGCGGGGGCGGCGCAGATACGCAGTATTTT.

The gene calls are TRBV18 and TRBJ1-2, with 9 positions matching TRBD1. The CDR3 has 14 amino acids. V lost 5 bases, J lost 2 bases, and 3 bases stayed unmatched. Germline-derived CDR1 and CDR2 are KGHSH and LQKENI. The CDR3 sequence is CASSSDRGNYGYTF. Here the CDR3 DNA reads TGTGCCAGCTCATCCGACAGGGGGAACTATGGCTACACCTTC.

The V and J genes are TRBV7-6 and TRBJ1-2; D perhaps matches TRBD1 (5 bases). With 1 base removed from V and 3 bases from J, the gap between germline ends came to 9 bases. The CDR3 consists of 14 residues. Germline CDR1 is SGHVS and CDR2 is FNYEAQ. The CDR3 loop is CASSLGDSHYGYTF. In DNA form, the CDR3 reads TGTGCCAGCAGCTTAGGAGACAGTCACTATGGCTACACCTTC.

Written as DNA, the CDR3 is TGCGCCAGCAGTGGGGGACAGGCAAGTACCCGGTACTACAATGAGCAGTTCTTC. It specifies CASSGGQASTRYYNEQFF. The V gene is TRBV10-1, the J gene TRBJ2-1, with TRBD1 identical over 8 bases. Germline V lookup: CDR1 WNHNN, CDR2 SYGVQD (reference sequence). V gave up 4 bases and J gave up 3 bases; unmatched junction bases: 14. This CDR3 has 18 amino acids.

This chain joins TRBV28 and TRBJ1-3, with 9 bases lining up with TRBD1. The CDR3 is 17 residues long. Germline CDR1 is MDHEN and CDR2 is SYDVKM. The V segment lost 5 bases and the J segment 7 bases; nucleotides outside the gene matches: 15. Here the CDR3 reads CASSQYRGPWARNTIYF. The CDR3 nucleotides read TGTGCCAGCAGTCAATACAGGGGGCCATGGGCCCGGAACACCATATATTTT. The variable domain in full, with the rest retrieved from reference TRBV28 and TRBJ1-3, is DVKVTQSSRYLVKRTGEKVFLECVQDMDHENMFWYRQDPGLGLRLIYFSYDVKMKEKGDIPEGYSVSREKKERFSLILESASTNQTSMYLCASSQYRGPWARNTIYFGEGSWLTVV.

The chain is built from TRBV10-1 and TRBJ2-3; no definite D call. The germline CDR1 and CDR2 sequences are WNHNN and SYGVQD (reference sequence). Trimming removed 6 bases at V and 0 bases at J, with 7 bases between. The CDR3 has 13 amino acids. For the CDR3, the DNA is TGCGCCAGCAGATCACAGAGCACAGATACGCAGTATTTT. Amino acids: CASRSQSTDTQYF.

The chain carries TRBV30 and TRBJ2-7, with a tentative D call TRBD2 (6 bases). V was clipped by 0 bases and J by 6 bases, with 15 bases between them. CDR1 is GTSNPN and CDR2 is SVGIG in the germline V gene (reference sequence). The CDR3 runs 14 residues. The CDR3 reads CAWSVSGGDREQYF. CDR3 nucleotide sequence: TGTGCCTGGAGTGTATCCGGAGGGGATCGCGAGCAGTACTTC.

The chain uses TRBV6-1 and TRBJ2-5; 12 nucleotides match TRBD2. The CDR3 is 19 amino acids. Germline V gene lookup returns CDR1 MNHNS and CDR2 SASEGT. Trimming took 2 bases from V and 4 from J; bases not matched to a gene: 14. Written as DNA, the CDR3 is TGTGCCAGCAGTGAAAAATGGCTAGCGGGGGGGCCAAGCGGAGAGACCCAGTACTTC. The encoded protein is CASSEKWLAGGPSGETQYF.

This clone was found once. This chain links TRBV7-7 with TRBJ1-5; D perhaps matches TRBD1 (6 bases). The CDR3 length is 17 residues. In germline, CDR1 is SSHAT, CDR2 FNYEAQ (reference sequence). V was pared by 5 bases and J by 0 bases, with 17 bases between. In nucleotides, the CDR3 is TGTGCCAGCAGCATACGCGGGGGCAACGATAGCAATCAGCCCCAGCATTTT. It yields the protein CASSIRGGNDSNQPQHF.

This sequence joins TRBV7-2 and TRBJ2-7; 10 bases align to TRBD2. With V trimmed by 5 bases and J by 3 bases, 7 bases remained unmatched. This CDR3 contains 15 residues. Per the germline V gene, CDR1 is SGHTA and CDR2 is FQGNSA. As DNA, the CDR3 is TGTGCCAGCAGCCCGCTAGCGGGGGTCTACTACGAGCAGTACTTC. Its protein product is CASSPLAGVYYEQYF.